This T cell receptor (beta chain) was retrieved from a study of T cell repertoires in cytomegalovirus infection. About the study: Indications came from public TCR beta signatures; they pointed to CMV infection and to a matching HLA type.

This clonotype was counted between two and nine times. The antigen is not known. TCRdb recomputed calls from the reads with MiXCR, one row per CDR3 protein. The table has about a million distinct CDR3 sequences, under 40% seen once; the top ten hold about an eighth. V was cut by 6 bases and J by 6 bases, with 9 bases left in between. The CDR3 covers 12 residues. Germline lookup yields CDR1 MNHEY and CDR2 SVGAGI. Overall study results and limits: There were carriers of CMV plus the relevant HLA, and cumulative public TCR beta family frequency identified them.

The chain links TRBV6-5 to TRBJ2-1; D is tentatively TRBD1 or TRBD2 (6 bases each). The sequence was collected from a human donor in good health (CMV status not recorded). Some clones in this sample may be carry-over from other donors' samples. The sequencing used cultured CD8+ T cells from PBMCs, collected from culture after CMV antigen stimulation. The CDR3 DNA follows: TGTGCCAGCAGGAGGGGGGCCAATGAGCAGTTCTTC. Translating gives CASRRGANEQFF.